These 32 T cell receptor beta chains came from one sample sequenced in a study of T cell responses to AZD1222 COVID-19 vaccine. TCRdb's table, derived via immunoSEQ multiplex PCR, lists solely in-frame clones and lacks some. This sample has roughly 100,000 clones; 70% to 90% occur once, and the top ten carry over 15%. The sample in question was peripheral blood, obtained on day 0 of AZD1222 vaccination. The origin of the receptors is an adult in good health.

The gene calls are TRBV12-3 or TRBV12-4 and TRBJ2-3; a weak D match, TRBD1 (6 bases). This CDR3 region has 13 residues. The V end was cut by 7 bases, the J end by 4 bases, with 12 bases between. CDR3 residues: CASKGGWADTQYF. Here the CDR3 DNA reads TGTGCCAGCAAAGGGGGATGGGCAGATACGCAGTATTTT.

This chain links TRBV10-3 with TRBJ1-2; D unclear. V lost 2 bases and J 0 bases, leaving 7 bases between the germline ends. CDR3 length equals 14 residues. Per germline, CDR1 ENHRY and CDR2 SYGVKD. CDR3 nucleotide sequence: TGTGCCATCAGTGAGGCCAGAGCTAACTATGGCTACACCTTC. It is translated as CAISEARANYGYTF.

The CDR3: CASSWAGYSNQPQHF. The CDR3 DNA reads as TGTGCCAGCAGCTGGGCCGGGTATAGCAATCAGCCCCAGCATTTT. V and J are TRBV5-8 and TRBJ1-5, with no clear D. Trimming stripped 3 bases from V and 0 bases from J, with 10 bases between. The V gene's germline CDR1 is SGHTS and CDR2 YDEGEE. This CDR3 spans 15 amino acids. Complete variable domain (other parts from reference TRBV5-8 and TRBJ1-5): EAGVTQSPTHLIKTRGQQATLRCSPISGHTSVYWYQQALGLGLQFLLWYDEGEERNRGNFPPRFSGRQFPNYSSELNVNALELEDSALYLCASSWAGYSNQPQHFGDGTRLSIL.

This chain links TRBV19 with TRBJ1-5; the match to TRBD1 covers 7 bases. Germline loops: CDR1 LNHDA, CDR2 SQIVND (reference sequence). The CDR3 sequence is 15 residues long. V shed 4 bases and J 1 base; nucleotides not matched to a gene: 4. CDR3: CASSRQGRSNQPQHF. For the CDR3, the DNA is TGTGCCAGTAGTAGACAGGGTCGGAGCAATCAGCCCCAGCATTTT.

The chain couples TRBV29-1 to TRBJ2-7; D may be TRBD1 (5 bases). This CDR3 has 12 residues. Trimming stripped 1 base from V and 6 bases from J, with 10 bases between. Germline V gene data show CDR1 as SQVTM and CDR2 as ANQGSEA. The CDR3 here is CSVEGQPSEQYF. DNA of the CDR3: TGCAGCGTTGAAGGACAGCCAAGCGAGCAGTACTTC.

Only one count was recorded for this clone. V is TRBV9 and J is TRBJ1-6; no clear D. V was pared by 0 bases and J by 7 bases, with 11 bases between. Germline values: CDR1 SGDLS, CDR2 YYNGEE. The CDR3 runs 15 residues. DNA for the CDR3: TGTGCCAGCAGCGTAGTCGGAGGGCGGAATTCACCCCTCCACTTT. This encodes CASSVVGGRNSPLHF.

V usage is TRBV10-3 and J usage is TRBJ1-2; D gene ambiguous. Per germline, CDR1 ENHRY and CDR2 SYGVKD. Trimming left V 0 bases short and J 7 bases short, with 15 bases between. The CDR3 loop spans 15 amino acids. The CDR3: CAISESTRGWGGYTF. The CDR3 DNA is TGTGCCATCAGTGAGTCGACCCGGGGATGGGGTGGCTACACCTTC.

The chain joins TRBV13 to TRBJ2-5; D ambiguous. V was cut by 0 bases and J by 0 bases, with 2 bases left in between. CDR3 length: 13 residues. Germline V gives CDR1 PRHDT, CDR2 FYEKMQ (reference sequence). The CDR3 here is CASSLGNQETQYF. The CDR3 DNA reads TGTGCCAGCAGCTTAGGAAACCAAGAGACCCAGTACTTC. The full variable domain, completed using reference TRBV13 and TRBJ2-5, is AAGVIQSPRHLIKEKRETATLKCYPIPRHDTVYWYQQGPGQDPQFLISFYEKMQSDKGSIPDRFSAQQFSDYHSELNMSSLELGDSALYFCASSLGNQETQYFGPGTRLLVL.

The rearrangement links TRBV18 to TRBJ2-1, with D perhaps being TRBD1 or TRBD2 (5 bases each). V lost 3 bases, J lost 2 bases, and 8 bases lay in between. Germline assignment: CDR1 KGHSH and CDR2 LQKENI. The CDR3 consists of 14 residues. CDR3 protein: CASSPMGPYNEQFF. The CDR3 nucleotides are TGTGCCAGCTCACCCATGGGACCCTACAATGAGCAGTTCTTC.

The chain has TRBV7-9 and TRBJ1-2, with D perhaps matching TRBD1 (5 bases). The length of the CDR3 is 14 residues. Trimming pared 5 bases from V and 0 bases from J, leaving 10 bases between. CDR1 SEHNR and CDR2 FQNEAQ come from the germline V gene (reference sequence). CDR3 sequence reads: CASSPGPSNYGYTF. In DNA, the CDR3 is TGTGCCAGCAGCCCGGGACCGTCTAACTATGGCTACACCTTC.

The chain employs TRBV4-2 and TRBJ2-3; D is possibly TRBD2 (6 bases). V was clipped by 4 bases and J by 1 base, with 18 bases between them. Germline lookup yields CDR1 LGHNA and CDR2 YNFKEQ. The CDR3 runs 17 residues. Here the CDR3 reads CASSRIVGGLGTDTQYF. The DNA for the CDR3 is TGTGCCAGCAGCCGAATAGTGGGGGGACTCGGCACAGATACGCAGTATTTT.

The V and J genes are TRBV2 and TRBJ1-3; D might be TRBD1 (5 bases). This CDR3 is built from 15 residues. In germline, CDR1 is SNHLY, CDR2 FYNNEI. V lost 10 bases, J lost 5 bases, and 21 bases lay in between. The CDR3 DNA is TGTGCCACCCCCGGGGCAGGGTCCCCTCGAAACACCATATATTTT. Protein sequence: CATPGAGSPRNTIYF.

V and J are TRBV18 and TRBJ2-3, with TRBD1 matching 7 bases. Germline assignment: CDR1 KGHSH and CDR2 LQKENI. The V and J ends lost 4 bases and 0 bases, in that order; junction bases with no gene match: 10. This CDR3 is built from 17 residues. CDR3 nucleotides: TGTGCCAGCTCACACCGTACCGGGACAGAAAGCACAGATACGCAGTATTTT. This translates into CASSHRTGTESTDTQYF.

The CDR3 coding sequence is TGCGCCAGCAGCTTAGACCCAGGTGGGGACGTGAGCCCTGAAGCTTTCTTT. Translating it yields CASSLDPGGDVSPEAFF. The chain couples TRBV5-1 to TRBJ1-1, with D possibly being TRBD1 (5 bases). Deletions cut 2 bases from V and 6 bases from J, with 23 bases between. CDR3 size: 17 residues. Germline V CDR1 and CDR2: SGHRS, YFSETQ.

The chain carries TRBV5-1 and TRBJ2-6; D might be TRBD2 (5 bases). Germline assignment: CDR1 SGHRS and CDR2 YFSETQ. Trimming stripped 4 bases from V and 0 bases from J, with 14 bases between. CDR3 length: 17 residues. In nucleotides, the CDR3 is TGCGCCAGCAGCGACGACGCCGGACTCTCTGGGGCCAACGTCCTGACTTTC. Amino acid sequence: CASSDDAGLSGANVLTF.

This clone was recorded only once. The chain couples TRBV7-2 to TRBJ2-6, with D maybe TRBD1 (6 bases). CDR1 and CDR2 from the germline V gene are SGHTA and FQGNSA. CDR3 length: 18 amino acids. Between the trimmed V and J ends, which lost 3 bases and 1 base, there was a span of 16 bases. The CDR3 nucleotides are TGTGCCAGCAGCTTTGGCGGCAGGGGATATTCTGGGGCCAACGTCCTGACTTTC. Residues: CASSFGGRGYSGANVLTF.

The chain carries TRBV18 and TRBJ1-2; unclear D gene. V gave up 0 bases and J gave up 4 bases, with 12 bases separating them. The CDR3 runs 15 residues. CDR1 is KGHSH, CDR2 LQKENI, per germline. CDR3 in amino acids: CASSPPIGGIYGYTF. In DNA, the CDR3 is TGTGCCAGCTCACCACCTATAGGCGGGATCTATGGCTACACCTTC. Combining the CDR3 with reference TRBV18 and TRBJ1-2 gives the whole variable domain NAGVMQNPRHLVRRRGQEARLRCSPMKGHSHVYWYRQLPEEGLKFMVYLQKENIIDESGMPKERFSAEFPKEGPSILRIQQVVRGDSAAYFCASSPPIGGIYGYTFGSGTRLTVV.

The chain uses TRBV11-3 and TRBJ2-5, with 10 bases identical to TRBD1. CDR3 length equals 14 residues. The V segment lost 4 bases and the J segment 7 bases; nucleotides outside the gene matches: 6. CDR1 and CDR2 (germline): SGHNT, YENEEA. CDR3 nucleotide sequence: TGTGCCAGCAGCTCGGGGACAGGGGACGTGACCCAGTACTTC. It codes for CASSSGTGDVTQYF.

The rearrangement links TRBV6-5 to TRBJ1-4; D remains unclear. Germline V CDR1 and CDR2: MNHEY, SVGAGI. This CDR3 is 14 amino acids long. The V and J ends lost 8 bases and 0 bases respectively, with 10 bases between them. CDR3 DNA sequence: TGTGCCAGCGGGAAACTTGCAACTAATGAAAAACTGTTTTTT. It is translated as CASGKLATNEKLFF.

The CDR3 protein is CASSSNRVRGNQPQHF. The CDR3 coding sequence is TGTGCCAGCAGTTCCAACAGGGTTAGGGGCAATCAGCCCCAGCATTTT. The chain employs TRBV6-5 and TRBJ1-5; weak D call: TRBD1 (6 bases). The CDR3 extends over 16 amino acids. Germline loops: CDR1 MNHEY, CDR2 SVGAGI. The germline V and J ends were trimmed by 4 bases and 2 bases, with 15 bases remaining between them.

The V call is TRBV19, the J call TRBJ1-1; tentatively, D is TRBD1 (5 bases). Germline V gene data show CDR1 as LNHDA and CDR2 as SQIVND (reference sequence). The CDR3 loop spans 15 amino acids. Trimming pared 6 bases from V and 0 bases from J, leaving 14 bases between. CDR3 residues: CASSLGENLNTEAFF. CDR3 nucleotide sequence: TGTGCCAGTAGCTTAGGGGAGAACTTGAACACTGAAGCTTTCTTT.

This rearrangement joins TRBV5-1 to TRBJ1-1; 7 bases align to TRBD1. CDR1 is SGHRS, CDR2 YFSETQ, per germline. V trimming: 7 bases; J trimming: 6 bases; junction bases outside the gene matches: 12. CDR3 size: 14 residues. CDR3 loop: CASRPAQGGAEAFF. The CDR3 nucleotides are TGCGCCAGCCGCCCCGCCCAGGGGGGCGCTGAAGCTTTCTTT.

V is TRBV7-9 and J is TRBJ2-1, with D unclear. In germline, CDR1 is SEHNR, CDR2 FQNEAQ (reference sequence). V was clipped by 0 bases and J by 7 bases, with 7 bases between them. The length of the CDR3 is 13 residues. This CDR3 is CASSLALGNEQFF. The DNA for the CDR3 is TGTGCCAGCAGCTTAGCGTTGGGGAATGAGCAGTTCTTC.

This clone occurred once. The rearrangement links TRBV7-3 to TRBJ1-1; D uncertain. In germline, CDR1 is SGHTA, CDR2 FQGTGA. V was pared by 2 bases and J by 5 bases, with 15 bases between. This CDR3 comprises 15 residues. The CDR3 here is CASSLRGGDWTEAFF. The CDR3 nucleotides read TGTGCCAGCAGCTTACGAGGTGGGGATTGGACTGAAGCTTTCTTT. The whole variable domain, remainder taken from reference TRBV7-3 and TRBJ1-1, is GAGVSQTPSNKVTEKGKYVELRCDPISGHTALYWYRQSLGQGPEFLIYFQGTGAADDSGLPNDRFFAVRPEGSVSTLKIQRTERGDSAVYLCASSLRGGDWTEAFFGQGTRLTVV.

This chain connects TRBV2 to TRBJ1-3; D might be TRBD1 (6 bases). This CDR3 spans 16 amino acids. Deletions cut 4 bases from V and 1 base from J, with 14 bases between. Germline V lookup: CDR1 SNHLY, CDR2 FYNNEI. The CDR3, as DNA: TGTGCCAGCAGTGGGGGTACAGGGAGATCTGGAAACACCATATATTTT. This sequence encodes CASSGGTGRSGNTIYF.

The rearrangement uses TRBV18 and TRBJ2-3, with D tentatively TRBD1 or TRBD2 (5 bases each). Germline CDR1 and CDR2: KGHSH and LQKENI. This CDR3 spans 15 amino acids. V lost 5 bases and J lost 4, with 16 bases in between. CDR3 region: CASSTRDAGPDTQYF. The CDR3 bases are TGTGCCAGCTCAACCCGGGACGCCGGCCCAGATACGCAGTATTTT.

This chain joins TRBV5-1 and TRBJ2-7; perhaps TRBD2 as D (6 bases). V was clipped by 6 bases and J by 4 bases, with 11 bases between them. CDR3 length: 12 residues. The germline gives CDR1 SGHRS, CDR2 YFSETQ. The DNA of the CDR3 is TGCGCCAGCACCCCTGGGAGGTACGAGCAGTACTTC. Protein product: CASTPGRYEQYF.

The genes are TRBV6-2 or TRBV6-3 and TRBJ1-4; D not certain. Germline-derived CDR1 and CDR2 are MNHEY and SVGEGT. This CDR3 has 14 amino acids. The V end lost 5 bases, the J end lost 0 bases, and 7 bases lay between the germline ends. The CDR3 DNA is TGTGCCAGCAGTAGGGCCGCAACTAATGAAAAACTGTTTTTT. Translation gives CASSRAATNEKLFF.

The V and J genes are TRBV5-5 and TRBJ1-1; D is uncertain. Trimming took 0 bases from V and 0 from J, leaving 6 bases between them. Germline loops: CDR1 SGHKS, CDR2 YYEKEE (reference sequence). CDR3 size: 14 residues. CDR3 residues: CASSLDFMNTEAFF. The CDR3 region has the DNA TGTGCCAGCAGCTTGGACTTTATGAACACTGAAGCTTTCTTT. Based on the CDR3 plus reference TRBV5-5 and TRBJ1-1, the full variable domain is DAGVTQSPTHLIKTRGQQVTLRCSPISGHKSVSWYQQVLGQGPQFIFQYYEKEERGRGNFPDRFSARQFPNYSSELNVNALLLGDSALYLCASSLDFMNTEAFFGQGTRLTVV.

The chain is built from TRBV2 and TRBJ1-4, with D perhaps matching TRBD1 (5 bases). V was pared by 6 bases and J by 8 bases, with 19 bases between. CDR1 and CDR2 (germline): SNHLY, FYNNEI. CDR3 size: 15 residues. CDR3 sequence: CASRAGTTQSEKLFF. For the CDR3, the DNA is TGTGCCAGCAGGGCCGGGACCACCCAATCGGAAAAACTGTTTTTT.

This clone was detected once. The chain carries TRBV7-6 and TRBJ2-2; the D gene could be TRBD1 or TRBD2 (5 bases each). Germline V gene lookup returns CDR1 SGHVS and CDR2 FNYEAQ. The CDR3 is 15 amino acids. V dropped 3 bases and J dropped 5 bases, with 13 bases sitting between them. The CDR3 region is CASSFLVGVTGELFF. The CDR3 DNA is TGTGCCAGCAGCTTCCTAGTGGGGGTTACCGGGGAGCTGTTTTTT.

This clone was detected once. The J gene is TRBJ2-3, the V gene TRBV11-2; D might be TRBD2 (6 bases). Germline V CDR1 and CDR2: SGHAT, FQNNGV. The length of the CDR3 is 15 residues. Trimming shortened V by 0 bases and J by 6 bases, and 13 bases separated the two germline ends. The CDR3 nucleotides are TGTGCCAGCAGCTTAGAGGGCCGGGACTCGGATACGCAGTATTTT. This encodes CASSLEGRDSDTQYF.